One and the same sample provided the 32 T cell receptor beta chains below, sequenced in a study of shared clonotypes between healthy human individuals. The protocol was immunoSEQ multiplex PCR, while the TCRdb copy is restricted to in-frame clones and leaves out a portion. The sample holds 2 million to 2.5 million clones, approximately 90% seen once. Source material: naive CD4+ T cells from PBMCs. Subset meaning: CD45RA+ positively selected. Every receptor here comes from a man in his late teens or twenties in good health. Some clones in this sample may be carry-over from other donors' samples.

The chain carries TRBV2 and TRBJ2-2; D gene ambiguous. V was shortened by 0 bases and J by 7 bases, with 6 bases between the two germline ends. Per germline, CDR1 SNHLY and CDR2 FYNNEI. The CDR3 is 13 residues long. The CDR3 spells CASSEALGGELFF. CDR3 nucleotide sequence: TGTGCCAGCAGTGAAGCGCTGGGCGGGGAGCTGTTTTTT.

For this clone: In the same sample, other DNA sequences code for this CDR3. The rearrangement joins TRBV9 to TRBJ2-6; 7 nucleotides match TRBD1. This CDR3 spans 15 amino acids. Germline V CDR1 and CDR2: SGDLS, YYNGEE. Trimming cost V 4 bases and J 1 base; bases outside gene matches: 2. The CDR3 reads CASSLQGSGANVLTF. The CDR3 DNA follows: TGTGCCAGCAGCCTACAGGGGTCTGGGGCCAACGTCCTGACTTTC.

The chain carries TRBV15 and TRBJ2-1, with 10 bases identical to TRBD2. CDR1 and CDR2 from the germline V gene are LNHNV and YYDKDF (reference sequence). This CDR3 has 16 residues. J gave up 8 bases and V 5 bases, and 12 bases lay outside the gene matches. CDR3 sequence: CATSPKTSGIVHEQFF. CDR3 sequence (DNA): TGTGCCACCAGCCCGAAAACTAGCGGGATTGTCCATGAGCAGTTCTTC.

On this clone itself: Additional DNA sequences in this sample encode the identical CDR3. V and J are TRBV7-2 and TRBJ2-1; TRBD2 aligns across 14 bases. CDR3 length equals 16 residues. Looked up from germline, CDR1 is SGHTA and CDR2 is FQGNSA. V dropped 2 bases and J dropped 7; count of bases not matched to a gene: 4. As DNA, the CDR3 is TGTGCCAGCAGCTTACTAGGACTAGCGGGAGGTAATGAGCAGTTCTTC. Protein product: CASSLLGLAGGNEQFF.

V gene TRBV27 combines with J gene TRBJ1-5; tentative D call: TRBD1 (5 bases). The CDR3 is 14 amino acids. V lost 8 bases and J 4 bases, leaving 15 bases between the germline ends. CDR1 and CDR2 from the germline V gene are MNHEY and SMNVEV (reference sequence). CDR3 nucleotides: TGTGCCAGCCTTCCGGGGGTGGGGAATCAGCCCCAGCATTTT. It is translated as CASLPGVGNQPQHF.

V gene TRBV4-1 combines with J gene TRBJ1-5; a weak D match, TRBD1 (6 bases). Germline CDR1 and CDR2: MGHRA and YSYEKL. This CDR3 has 15 amino acids. V lost 3 bases, J lost 4 bases, and 13 bases lay in between. The CDR3 DNA reads TGCGCCAGCAGCCAGACAGACAGGTGGAATCAGCCCCAGCATTTT. Its translation: CASSQTDRWNQPQHF.

This chain connects TRBV19 to TRBJ2-1; TRBD2 matches 13 bases. The germline V gene encodes CDR1 LNHDA and CDR2 SQIVND (reference sequence). The CDR3 loop spans 14 amino acids. J was trimmed by 10 bases and V by 4 bases; bases with no gene match: 4. The CDR3 spells CASSKGLAGREQFF. Here the CDR3 DNA reads TGTGCCAGTAGTAAGGGACTAGCGGGACGGGAGCAGTTCTTC.

The chain is built from TRBV28 and TRBJ2-3; D is ambiguous. The V and J ends lost 3 bases and 4 bases respectively, with 5 bases between them. Germline CDR1 reads MDHEN; CDR2 reads SYDVKM. The CDR3 length is 12 residues. CDR3 sequence: CASSLVPDTQYF. The CDR3 nucleotides read TGTGCCAGCAGTTTGGTCCCAGATACGCAGTATTTT.

This clone has just a few counts. The chain has TRBV7-2 and TRBJ2-4, with 7 bases matching TRBD1. The germline V gene has CDR1 SGHTA and CDR2 FQGNSA. The junction had 5 bases not matched to a gene; V was cut back by 2 bases and J by 1 base. CDR3 length: 16 amino acids. The CDR3: CASSLMTGPAKNIQYF. CDR3 sequence (DNA): TGTGCCAGCAGCTTAATGACAGGGCCGGCCAAAAACATTCAGTACTTC.

To note about this clone: This same CDR3 is encoded by further DNA sequences in the sample. V gene TRBV5-4 combines with J gene TRBJ1-5, with D possibly TRBD1 on 5 matching bases. Per the germline V gene, CDR1 is SGHNT and CDR2 is YYREEE (reference sequence). This CDR3 contains 13 residues. Between the trimmed V and J ends, which lost 4 bases and 4 bases, there was a span of 9 bases. The CDR3 reads CASSRDSNQPQHF. CDR3 DNA: TGTGCCAGCAGCCGCGACAGTAATCAGCCCCAGCATTTT.

This rearrangement joins TRBV7-3 to TRBJ2-1; 8 positions agree with TRBD1. V lost 3 bases and J lost 8; bases outside the gene matches: 9. The CDR3 has 15 amino acids. Germline lookup yields CDR1 SGHTA and CDR2 FQGTGA. CDR3 sequence (DNA): TGTGCCAGCAGCTTCGACAGGGGACCGCCCGATGAGCAGTTCTTC. Encoded protein: CASSFDRGPPDEQFF.

The V call is TRBV28, the J call TRBJ2-3; D may match TRBD1 or TRBD2 (5 bases each). Germline CDR1 and CDR2: MDHEN and SYDVKM. This CDR3 has 15 residues. The ends were cut back, 4 bases at V and 8 bases at J, with 19 bases in the middle. CDR3 nucleotide sequence: TGTGCCAGCAGTTCACTCGGGGCTTTATCCACTACGCAGTATTTT. Its translation is CASSSLGALSTTQYF.

In DNA, the CDR3 is TGTGCCAGCAGCTCTCCGGGACTAGCGGGACAACGAATCACAGATACGCAGTATTTT. Encoded protein: CASSSPGLAGQRITDTQYF. The chain uses TRBV5-4 and TRBJ2-3; 13 bases align to TRBD2. This CDR3 contains 19 residues. Unmatched junction bases numbered 12, after V lost 3 bases and J lost 2 bases. CDR1 and CDR2 (germline): SGHNT, YYREEE (reference sequence).

The gene calls are TRBV28 and TRBJ1-3, with a weak D call TRBD1 (5 bases). CDR1 and CDR2 (germline): MDHEN, SYDVKM. The CDR3 length is 17 residues. The V end lost 5 bases, the J end lost 0 bases, and 17 bases lay between the germline ends. DNA for the CDR3: TGTGCCAGCAGTCCAATCCCGGGACGGGACTCTGGAAACACCATATATTTT. Its translation: CASSPIPGRDSGNTIYF.

This chain uses TRBV29-1 with TRBJ1-3; possibly TRBD1 for D (5 bases). The germline gives CDR1 SQVTM, CDR2 ANQGSEA. Trimming stripped 4 bases from V and 0 bases from J, with 10 bases between. The CDR3 covers 14 residues. The CDR3 coding sequence is TGCAGCGTTGGTCAGGGTTTCTCTGGAAACACCATATATTTT. Residues: CSVGQGFSGNTIYF.

The chain is built from TRBV14 and TRBJ1-1; no clear D gene. In germline, CDR1 is SGHDN, CDR2 FVKESK. This CDR3 is 16 amino acids long. Trimming removed 0 bases at V and 1 base at J, with 12 bases between. CDR3 amino acids: CASSQDAGRWNTEAFF. The CDR3 region has the DNA TGTGCCAGCAGCCAAGATGCGGGAAGGTGGAACACTGAAGCTTTCTTT.

The gene calls are TRBV15 and TRBJ2-1; 7 bases are a match to TRBD2. Germline V gene sequence: CDR1 LNHNV, CDR2 YYDKDF (reference sequence). This CDR3 comprises 17 residues. V was pared by 0 bases and J by 2 bases, with 7 bases of the junction left unmatched. CDR3 bases: TGTGCCACCAGCAGAGATGGGGCTCTAGCGGCCTACAATGAGCAGTTCTTC. It yields the protein CATSRDGALAAYNEQFF.

This chain links TRBV6-6 with TRBJ2-2; D is undetermined. Germline V gene data show CDR1 as MNHNY and CDR2 as SVGAGI (reference sequence). The CDR3 has 13 residues. The germline V and J ends were trimmed by 5 bases and 2 bases, with 6 bases remaining between them. The CDR3 DNA is TGTGCCAGCAGTCAGCCTAACACCGGGGAGCTGTTTTTT. It yields the protein CASSQPNTGELFF.

The chain links TRBV19 to TRBJ2-2; 11 positions agree with TRBD2. Germline V lookup: CDR1 LNHDA, CDR2 SQIVND (reference sequence). The CDR3 is 15 amino acids. The junction had 6 bases not matched to a gene; V was cut back by 7 bases and J by 5 bases. The CDR3, as DNA: TGTGCCAGTACGGGACTAGCGGTTGTAACCGGGGAGCTGTTTTTT. Translated: CASTGLAVVTGELFF.

This clone was counted once. J is TRBJ2-7 and V is TRBV7-2; weak D call: TRBD2 (6 bases). V was shortened by 1 base and J by 3 bases, with 13 bases between the two germline ends. Per the germline V gene, CDR1 is SGHTA and CDR2 is FQGNSA. The CDR3 has 15 residues. The CDR3 is CASSLVASVNYEQYF. CDR3 nucleotides: TGTGCCAGCAGCTTAGTTGCTAGCGTGAACTACGAGCAGTACTTC.

CDR3 protein: CASTDRVTDTQYF. CDR3 coding DNA: TGTGCCAGCACGGACAGGGTCACAGATACGCAGTATTTT. The V call is TRBV6-5, the J call TRBJ2-3; 8 bases are shared with TRBD1. CDR3 length: 13 residues. J was trimmed by 2 bases and V by 7 bases; bases with no gene match: 2. Germline V gives CDR1 MNHEY, CDR2 SVGAGI.

The chain links TRBV6-5 to TRBJ2-7; D is perhaps TRBD1 (5 bases). V was clipped by 5 bases and J by 6 bases, with 8 bases between them. Germline V gene data show CDR1 as MNHEY and CDR2 as SVGAGI. The CDR3 consists of 11 residues. The CDR3 DNA sequence: TGTGCCAGCAGTACGACAGCCGAGCAGTACTTC. This encodes CASSTTAEQYF.

The chain has TRBV27 and TRBJ2-1; 9 bases fit TRBD1. Looked up from germline, CDR1 is MNHEY and CDR2 is SMNVEV (reference sequence). CDR3 size: 16 residues. J lost 4 bases, V lost 5 bases, and 9 bases had no gene match. The CDR3 loop reads CASSPRQGGNYNEQFF. Here the CDR3 DNA reads TGTGCCAGCAGTCCCCGACAGGGGGGAAATTACAATGAGCAGTTCTTC.

V usage is TRBV27 and J usage is TRBJ2-5; D is unresolved. Germline loops: CDR1 MNHEY, CDR2 SMNVEV (reference sequence). Trimming shortened V by 2 bases and J by 6 bases, and 13 bases separated the two germline ends. The CDR3 is 14 amino acids. The DNA for the CDR3 is TGTGCCAGCAGTTTAGGCTGGCAGGCAAAGACCCAGTACTTC. Translated, it gives CASSLGWQAKTQYF.

The rearrangement uses TRBV5-1 and TRBJ2-1; 7 bases agree with TRBD1. The CDR3 spans 14 residues. Losses at the gene ends were 3 bases for V and 4 bases for J; bases not matched to a gene: 4. CDR1 SGHRS and CDR2 YFSETQ come from the germline V gene. This CDR3 is CASSSRDRYNEQFF. The DNA of the CDR3 is TGCGCCAGCAGCTCCCGGGACAGATACAATGAGCAGTTCTTC. Full variable domain (missing parts from reference TRBV5-1 and TRBJ2-1): KAGVTQTPRYLIKTRGQQVTLSCSPISGHRSVSWYQQTPGQGLQFLFEYFSETQRNKGNFPGRFSGRQFSNSRSEMNVSTLELGDSALYLCASSSRDRYNEQFFGPGTRLTVL.

The rearrangement uses TRBV28 and TRBJ1-1; TRBD1 might be the D (6 bases). This CDR3 has 13 residues. V lost 6 bases, J lost 1 base, and 9 bases lay in between. The germline V gene encodes CDR1 MDHEN and CDR2 SYDVKM. The CDR3 here is CASRTQGNTEAFF. CDR3 sequence (DNA): TGTGCCAGCAGAACACAGGGGAACACTGAAGCTTTCTTT.

About this clone: The identical CDR3 is also encoded by other nucleotide sequences in the sample. The chain is built from TRBV5-4 and TRBJ2-3; the match to TRBD2 covers 11 bases. In germline, CDR1 is SGHNT, CDR2 YYREEE (reference sequence). This CDR3 has 16 amino acids. After removal of 0 bases from V and 3 bases from J, the junction contained 3 bases not matched to a gene. CDR3 amino acids: CASSLATSGSTDTQYF. The CDR3 coding sequence is TGTGCCAGCAGCTTGGCTACTAGCGGGAGTACAGATACGCAGTATTTT.

The CDR3 region has the DNA TGTGCCAGCAGTTACTCGGGTAGGGGGCAGAAACTCGAGCAGTACTTC. This gives the protein CASSYSGRGQKLEQYF. The V gene is TRBV6-5, the J gene TRBJ2-7; the match to TRBD1 covers 7 bases. The CDR3 contains 16 residues. V lost 0 bases, J lost 6 bases, and 11 bases stayed unmatched. CDR1 is MNHEY, CDR2 SVGAGI, per germline.

V and J are TRBV29-1 and TRBJ1-1, with D possibly matching TRBD1 (5 bases). The CDR3 spans 16 residues. Germline loops: CDR1 SQVTM, CDR2 ANQGSEA. V was cut by 4 bases and J by 1 base, with 19 bases left in between. The CDR3: CSVGGGNQGANTEAFF. DNA of the CDR3: TGCAGCGTTGGTGGGGGGAACCAAGGGGCGAACACTGAAGCTTTCTTT.

This clone was counted once. The rearrangement uses TRBV15 and TRBJ2-1, with 11 bases aligning to TRBD2. This CDR3 contains 13 residues. The germline V gene encodes CDR1 LNHNV and CDR2 YYDKDF (reference sequence). Losses at the gene ends were 4 bases for V and 9 bases for J; bases not matched to a gene: 2. CDR3 sequence reads: CATSKGLAVEQFF. CDR3 DNA: TGTGCCACCAGCAAGGGACTAGCGGTTGAGCAGTTCTTC.

The V call is TRBV9, the J call TRBJ2-7; TRBD2 matches at 7 bases. V lost 4 bases, J lost 0 bases, and 4 bases stayed unmatched. The CDR3 is 14 amino acids. The germline V gene has CDR1 SGDLS and CDR2 YYNGEE. The CDR3, as DNA: TGTGCCAGCAGCTTGACTAGCAGCTCCTACGAGCAGTACTTC. Protein product: CASSLTSSSYEQYF.

The chain employs TRBV4-3 and TRBJ2-1; tentatively, D is TRBD2 (6 bases). The germline V gene encodes CDR1 LGHNA and CDR2 YSLEER. The CDR3 spans 18 residues. V lost 0 bases and J 2 bases, leaving 17 bases between the germline ends. CDR3 in amino acids: CASSQDQLVAAPYNEQFF. In DNA, the CDR3 is TGCGCCAGCAGCCAAGATCAGTTAGTAGCGGCTCCCTACAATGAGCAGTTCTTC.